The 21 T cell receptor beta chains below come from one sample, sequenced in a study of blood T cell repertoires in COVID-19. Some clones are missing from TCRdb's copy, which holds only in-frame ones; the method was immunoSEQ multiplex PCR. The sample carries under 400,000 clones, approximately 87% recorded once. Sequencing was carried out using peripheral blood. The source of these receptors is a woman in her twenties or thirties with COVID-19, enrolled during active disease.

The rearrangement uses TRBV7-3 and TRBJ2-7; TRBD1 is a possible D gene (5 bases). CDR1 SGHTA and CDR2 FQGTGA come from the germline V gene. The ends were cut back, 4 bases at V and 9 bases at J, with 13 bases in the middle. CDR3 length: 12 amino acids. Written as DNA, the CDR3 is TGTGCCAGCAGCTCTAAGGGGCCCTGGCAGTACTTC. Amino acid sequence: CASSSKGPWQYF.

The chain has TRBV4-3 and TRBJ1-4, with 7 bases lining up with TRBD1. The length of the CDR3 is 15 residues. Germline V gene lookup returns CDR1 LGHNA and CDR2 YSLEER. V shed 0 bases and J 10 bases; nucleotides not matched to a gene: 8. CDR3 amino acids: CASSQDTGDAAKLFF. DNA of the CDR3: TGCGCCAGCAGCCAAGATACAGGGGATGCGGCAAAACTGTTTTTT.

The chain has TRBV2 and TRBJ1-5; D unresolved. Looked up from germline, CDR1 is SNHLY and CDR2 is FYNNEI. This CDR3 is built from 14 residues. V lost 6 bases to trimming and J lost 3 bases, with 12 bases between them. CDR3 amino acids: CASRATTANQPQHF. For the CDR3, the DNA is TGTGCCAGCAGGGCGACCACAGCCAATCAGCCCCAGCATTTT.

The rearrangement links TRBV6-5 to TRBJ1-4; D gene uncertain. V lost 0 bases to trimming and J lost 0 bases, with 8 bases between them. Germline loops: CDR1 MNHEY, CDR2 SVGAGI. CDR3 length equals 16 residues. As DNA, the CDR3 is TGTGCCAGCAGTTACTCGAGGTCCCCAACTAATGAAAAACTGTTTTTT. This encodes CASSYSRSPTNEKLFF.

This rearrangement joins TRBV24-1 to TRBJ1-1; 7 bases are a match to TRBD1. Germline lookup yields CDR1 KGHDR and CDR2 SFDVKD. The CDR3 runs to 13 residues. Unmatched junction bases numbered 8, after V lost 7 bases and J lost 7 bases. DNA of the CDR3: TGTGCCACCAGGCCGGGACAGAAGGGTGAAGCTTTCTTT. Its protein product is CATRPGQKGEAFF.

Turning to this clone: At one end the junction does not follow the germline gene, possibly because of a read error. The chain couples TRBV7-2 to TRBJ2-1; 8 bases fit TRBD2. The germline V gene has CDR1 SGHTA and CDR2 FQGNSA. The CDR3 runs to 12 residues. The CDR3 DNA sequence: TGTGCCAGCAGCTCAAGGACTAGCCCCCCTGTCTTC. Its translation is CASSSRTSPPVF.

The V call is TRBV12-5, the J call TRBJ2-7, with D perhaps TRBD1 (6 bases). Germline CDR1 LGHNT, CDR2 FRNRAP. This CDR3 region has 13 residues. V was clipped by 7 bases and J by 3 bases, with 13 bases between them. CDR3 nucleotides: TGTGCTAGTGCTCTGGACAGTGTCTACGAGCAGTACTTC. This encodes CASALDSVYEQYF.

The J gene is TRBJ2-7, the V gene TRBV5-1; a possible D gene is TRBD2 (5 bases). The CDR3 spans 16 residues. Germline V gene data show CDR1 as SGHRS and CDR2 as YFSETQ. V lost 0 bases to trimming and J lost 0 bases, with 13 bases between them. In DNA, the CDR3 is TGCGCCAGCAGCTTGGAGAGCGGTTTAAGCTCCTACGAGCAGTACTTC. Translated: CASSLESGLSSYEQYF.

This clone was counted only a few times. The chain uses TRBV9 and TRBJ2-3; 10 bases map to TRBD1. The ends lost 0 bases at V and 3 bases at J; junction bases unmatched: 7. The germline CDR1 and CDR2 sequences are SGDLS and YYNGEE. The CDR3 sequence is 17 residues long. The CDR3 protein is CASSVADRGYATDTQYF. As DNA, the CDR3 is TGTGCCAGCAGCGTAGCGGACAGGGGGTACGCTACAGATACGCAGTATTTT.

The CDR3 here is CASSHNRDRSQDTF. The CDR3 coding sequence is TGTGCCAGTAGTCACAACCGGGACAGGTCTCAGGACACCTTC. The chain uses TRBV19 and TRBJ1-2, with 8 bases that match TRBD1. Trimming cost V 5 bases and J 12 bases; bases outside gene matches: 14. The CDR3 length is 14 residues. Germline V gene data show CDR1 as LNHDA and CDR2 as SQIVND (reference sequence).

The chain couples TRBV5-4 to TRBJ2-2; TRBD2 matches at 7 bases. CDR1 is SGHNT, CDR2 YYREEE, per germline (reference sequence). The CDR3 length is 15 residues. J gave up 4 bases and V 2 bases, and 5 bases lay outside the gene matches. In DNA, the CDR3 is TGTGCCAGCAGCTTTAGGCGGGAGCCCACCGGGGAGCTGTTTTTT. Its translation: CASSFRREPTGELFF.

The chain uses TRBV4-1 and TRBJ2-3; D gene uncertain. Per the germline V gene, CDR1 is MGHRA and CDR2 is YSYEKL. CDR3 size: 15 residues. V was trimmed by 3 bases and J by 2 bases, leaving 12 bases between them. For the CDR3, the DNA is TGCGCCAGCAGCCAGCGACTGGTAGCCACAGATACGCAGTATTTT. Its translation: CASSQRLVATDTQYF.

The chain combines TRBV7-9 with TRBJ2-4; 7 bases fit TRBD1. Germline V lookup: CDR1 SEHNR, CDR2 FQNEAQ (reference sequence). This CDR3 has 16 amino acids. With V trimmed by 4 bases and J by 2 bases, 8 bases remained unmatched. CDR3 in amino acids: CASSSVMTGTKNIQYF. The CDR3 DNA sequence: TGTGCCAGCAGCTCCGTGATGACAGGGACCAAAAACATTCAGTACTTC.

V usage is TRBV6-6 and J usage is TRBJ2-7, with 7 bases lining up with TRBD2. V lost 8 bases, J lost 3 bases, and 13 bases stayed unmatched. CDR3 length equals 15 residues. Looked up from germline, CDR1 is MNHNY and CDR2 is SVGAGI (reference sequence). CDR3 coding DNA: TGTGCCAGCGGGTTAGGGCAGGGCGGGAGCTACGAGCAGTACTTC. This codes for CASGLGQGGSYEQYF.

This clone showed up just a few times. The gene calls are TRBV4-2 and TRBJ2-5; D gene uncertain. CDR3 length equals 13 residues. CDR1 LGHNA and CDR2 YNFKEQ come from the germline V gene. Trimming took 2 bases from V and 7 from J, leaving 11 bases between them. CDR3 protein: CASSQSAEATQYF. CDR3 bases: TGTGCCAGCAGCCAATCTGCTGAGGCGACCCAGTACTTC.

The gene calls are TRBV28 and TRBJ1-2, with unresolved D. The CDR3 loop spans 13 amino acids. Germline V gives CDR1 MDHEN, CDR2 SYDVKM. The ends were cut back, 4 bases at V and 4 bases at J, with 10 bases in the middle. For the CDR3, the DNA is TGTGCCAGCAGTTCTCCGGGTACCTATGGCTACACCTTC. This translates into CASSSPGTYGYTF.

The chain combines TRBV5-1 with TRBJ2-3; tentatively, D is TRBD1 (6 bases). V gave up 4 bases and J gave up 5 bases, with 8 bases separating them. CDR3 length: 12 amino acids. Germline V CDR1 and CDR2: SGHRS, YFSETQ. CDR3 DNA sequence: TGCGCCAGCAGCCAGGGACAAGATACGCAGTATTTT. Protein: CASSQGQDTQYF.

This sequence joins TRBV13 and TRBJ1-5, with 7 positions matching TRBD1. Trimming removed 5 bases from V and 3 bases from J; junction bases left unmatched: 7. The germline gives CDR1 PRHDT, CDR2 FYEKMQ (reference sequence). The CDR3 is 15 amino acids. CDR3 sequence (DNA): TGTGCCAGCAGCGCCCGGGACAGTCCCAATCAGCCCCAGCATTTT. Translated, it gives CASSARDSPNQPQHF.

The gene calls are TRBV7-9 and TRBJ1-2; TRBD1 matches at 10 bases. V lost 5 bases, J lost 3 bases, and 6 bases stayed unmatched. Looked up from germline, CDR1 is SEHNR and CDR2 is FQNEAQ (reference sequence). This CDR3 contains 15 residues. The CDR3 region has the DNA TGTGCCAGCAGCAGGGGGACAGGGGAAGACTATGGCTACACCTTC. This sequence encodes CASSRGTGEDYGYTF.

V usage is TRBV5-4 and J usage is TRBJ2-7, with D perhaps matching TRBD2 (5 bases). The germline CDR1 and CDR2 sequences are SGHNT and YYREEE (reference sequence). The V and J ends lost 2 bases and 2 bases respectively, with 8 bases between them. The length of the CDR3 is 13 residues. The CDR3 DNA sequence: TGTGCCAGCAGCTTTGACGGGACCTACGAGCAGTACTTC. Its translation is CASSFDGTYEQYF.

The CDR3 loop reads CASGLGLAGRSEQFF. The CDR3 coding sequence is TGTGCTAGTGGTTTGGGACTAGCGGGAAGATCCGAGCAGTTCTTC. The chain joins TRBV12-5 to TRBJ2-1; TRBD2 matches 11 bases. Looked up from germline, CDR1 is LGHNT and CDR2 is FRNRAP. J gave up 10 bases and V 1 base, and 6 bases lay outside the gene matches. This CDR3 has 15 residues.